This T cell receptor beta chain was documented in a study of beta chain features in type 1 diabetes. Study details: The study examined around 100 million sorted cells across all samples. Study observations and caveats: Overrepresentation of cells with high TCR expression could result from cDNA sequencing.

The sample holds one count of this clone. Antigen: not known. The CDR3 is 12 residues long. Per the germline V gene, CDR1 is LNHDA and CDR2 is SQIVND (reference sequence). The V end was cut by 3 bases, the J end by 10 bases, with 10 bases between. Since all of the isolated RNA was reverse transcribed, expressed TCRB transcripts were what got sequenced. Produced via immunoSEQ multiplex PCR; TCRdb's table is partial and in-frame only. The table lists 450,000 to 600,000 clones, roughly 30% of them singletons. V usage is TRBV19 and J usage is TRBJ1-5; the D is unclear. This TCR came from a young man in good health. What was sequenced was naive CD4+ T cells from blood. CDR3 sequence reads: CASSISAEPQHF. CDR3 nucleotide sequence: TGTGCCAGTAGTATTTCGGCCGAACCCCAGCATTTT.